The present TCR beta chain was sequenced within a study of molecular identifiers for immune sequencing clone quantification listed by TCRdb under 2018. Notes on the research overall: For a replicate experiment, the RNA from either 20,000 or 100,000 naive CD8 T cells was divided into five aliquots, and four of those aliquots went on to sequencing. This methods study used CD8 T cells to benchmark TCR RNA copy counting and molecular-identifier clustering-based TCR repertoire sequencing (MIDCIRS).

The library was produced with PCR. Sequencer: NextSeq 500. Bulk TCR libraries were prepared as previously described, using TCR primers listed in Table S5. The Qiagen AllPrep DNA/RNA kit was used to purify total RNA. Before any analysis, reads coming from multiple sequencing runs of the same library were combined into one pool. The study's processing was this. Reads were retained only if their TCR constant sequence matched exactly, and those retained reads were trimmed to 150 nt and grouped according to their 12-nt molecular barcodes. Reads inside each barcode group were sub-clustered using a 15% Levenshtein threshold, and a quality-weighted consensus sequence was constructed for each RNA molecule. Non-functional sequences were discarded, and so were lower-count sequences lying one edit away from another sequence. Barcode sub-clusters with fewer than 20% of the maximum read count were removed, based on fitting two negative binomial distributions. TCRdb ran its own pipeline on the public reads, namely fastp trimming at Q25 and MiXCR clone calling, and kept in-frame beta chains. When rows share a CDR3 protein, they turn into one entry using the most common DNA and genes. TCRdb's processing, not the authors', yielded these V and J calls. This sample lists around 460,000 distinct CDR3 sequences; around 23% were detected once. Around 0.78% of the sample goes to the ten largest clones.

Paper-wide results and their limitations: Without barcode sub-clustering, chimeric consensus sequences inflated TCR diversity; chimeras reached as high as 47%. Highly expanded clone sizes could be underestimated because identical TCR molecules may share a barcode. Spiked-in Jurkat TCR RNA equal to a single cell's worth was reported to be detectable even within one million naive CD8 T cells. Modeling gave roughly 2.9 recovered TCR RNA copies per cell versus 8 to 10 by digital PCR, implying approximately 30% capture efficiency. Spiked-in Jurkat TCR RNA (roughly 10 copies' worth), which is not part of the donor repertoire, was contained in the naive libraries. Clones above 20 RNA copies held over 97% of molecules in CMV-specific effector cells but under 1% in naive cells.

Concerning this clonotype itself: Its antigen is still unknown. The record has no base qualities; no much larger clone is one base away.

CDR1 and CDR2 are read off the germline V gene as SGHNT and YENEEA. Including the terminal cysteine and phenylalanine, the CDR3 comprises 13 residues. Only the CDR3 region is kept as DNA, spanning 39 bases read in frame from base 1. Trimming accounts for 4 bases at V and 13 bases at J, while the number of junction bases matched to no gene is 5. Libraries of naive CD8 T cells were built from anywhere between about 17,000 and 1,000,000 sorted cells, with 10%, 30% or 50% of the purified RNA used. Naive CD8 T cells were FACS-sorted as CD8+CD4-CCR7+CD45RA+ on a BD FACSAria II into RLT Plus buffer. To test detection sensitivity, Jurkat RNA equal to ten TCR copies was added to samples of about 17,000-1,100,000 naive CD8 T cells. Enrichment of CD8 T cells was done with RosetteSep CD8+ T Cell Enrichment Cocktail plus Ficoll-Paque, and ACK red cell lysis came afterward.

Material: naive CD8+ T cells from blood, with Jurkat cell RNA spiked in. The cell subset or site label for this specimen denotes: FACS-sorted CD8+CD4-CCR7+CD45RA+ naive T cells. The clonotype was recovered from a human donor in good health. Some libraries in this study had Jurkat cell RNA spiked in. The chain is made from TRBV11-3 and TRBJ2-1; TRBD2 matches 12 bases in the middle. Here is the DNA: TGTGCCAGCAGCTCGGGGACTAGCGGGCGTCAGTTCTTC. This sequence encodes CASSSGTSGRQFF.